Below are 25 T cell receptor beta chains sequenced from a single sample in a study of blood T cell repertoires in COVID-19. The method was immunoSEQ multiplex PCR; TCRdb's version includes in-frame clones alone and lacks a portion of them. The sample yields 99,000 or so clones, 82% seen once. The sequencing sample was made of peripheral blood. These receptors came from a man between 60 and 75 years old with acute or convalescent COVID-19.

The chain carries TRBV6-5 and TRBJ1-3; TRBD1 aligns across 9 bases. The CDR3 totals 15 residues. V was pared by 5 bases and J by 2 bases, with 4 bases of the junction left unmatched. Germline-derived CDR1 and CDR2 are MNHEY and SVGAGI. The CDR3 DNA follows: TGTGCCAGCAGTCGGACAGGGGAAGCTGGAAACACCATATATTTT. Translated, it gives CASSRTGEAGNTIYF.

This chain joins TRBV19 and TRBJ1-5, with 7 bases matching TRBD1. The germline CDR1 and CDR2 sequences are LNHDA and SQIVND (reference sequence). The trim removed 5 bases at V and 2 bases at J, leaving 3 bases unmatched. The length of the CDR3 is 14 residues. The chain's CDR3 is CASSGGGGNQPQHF. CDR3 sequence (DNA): TGTGCCAGTAGTGGAGGGGGCGGCAATCAGCCCCAGCATTTT.

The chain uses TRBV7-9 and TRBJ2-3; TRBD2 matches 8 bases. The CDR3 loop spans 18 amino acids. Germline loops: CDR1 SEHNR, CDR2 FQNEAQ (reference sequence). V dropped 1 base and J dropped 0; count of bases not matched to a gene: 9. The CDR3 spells CASSLGSTSGLSTDTQYF. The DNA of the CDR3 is TGTGCCAGCAGCTTAGGGTCCACTAGCGGCCTCAGCACAGATACGCAGTATTTT.

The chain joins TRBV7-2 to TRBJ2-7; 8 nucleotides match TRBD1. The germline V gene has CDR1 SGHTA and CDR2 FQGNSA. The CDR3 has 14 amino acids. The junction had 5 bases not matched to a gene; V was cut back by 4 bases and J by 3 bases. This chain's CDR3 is CASSSWTGSYEQYF. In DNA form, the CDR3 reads TGTGCCAGCAGCTCATGGACAGGGAGCTACGAGCAGTACTTC.

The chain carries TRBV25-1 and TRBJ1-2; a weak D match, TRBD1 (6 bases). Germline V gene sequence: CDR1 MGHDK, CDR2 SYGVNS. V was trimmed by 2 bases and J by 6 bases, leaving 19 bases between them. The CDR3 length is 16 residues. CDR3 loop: CASSEVSGGRGNGYTF. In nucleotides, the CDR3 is TGTGCCAGCAGTGAAGTAAGCGGGGGGCGCGGGAATGGCTACACCTTC.

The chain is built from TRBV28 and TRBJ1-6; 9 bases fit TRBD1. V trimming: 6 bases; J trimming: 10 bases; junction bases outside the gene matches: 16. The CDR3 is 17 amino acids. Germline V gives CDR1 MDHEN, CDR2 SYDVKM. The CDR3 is CASREFWTGVFKSPLHF. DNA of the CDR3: TGTGCCAGCAGGGAATTCTGGACAGGGGTTTTTAAGTCACCCCTCCACTTT. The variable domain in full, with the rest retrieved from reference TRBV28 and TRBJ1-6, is DVKVTQSSRYLVKRTGEKVFLECVQDMDHENMFWYRQDPGLGLRLIYFSYDVKMKEKGDIPEGYSVSREKKERFSLILESASTNQTSMYLCASREFWTGVFKSPLHFGNGTRLTVT.

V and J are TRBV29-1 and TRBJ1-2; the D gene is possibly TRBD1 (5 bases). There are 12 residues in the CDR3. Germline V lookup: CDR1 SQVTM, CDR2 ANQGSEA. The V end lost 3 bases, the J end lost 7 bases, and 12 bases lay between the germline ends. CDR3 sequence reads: CSVESSRGGYTF. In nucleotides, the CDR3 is TGCAGCGTTGAGTCCAGTAGGGGTGGCTACACCTTC.

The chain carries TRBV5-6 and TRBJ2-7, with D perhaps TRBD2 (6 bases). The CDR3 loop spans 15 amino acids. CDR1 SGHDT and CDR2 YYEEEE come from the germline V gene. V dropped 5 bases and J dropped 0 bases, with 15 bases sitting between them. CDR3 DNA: TGTGCCAGCAGGAGACTAGACCCTAGCTCCTACGAGCAGTACTTC. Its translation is CASRRLDPSSYEQYF. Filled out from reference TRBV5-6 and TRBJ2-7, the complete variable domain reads DAGVTQSPTHLIKTRGQQVTLRCSPKSGHDTVSWYQQALGQGPQFIFQYYEEEERQRGNFPDRFSGHQFPNYSSELNVNALLLGDSALYLCASRRLDPSSYEQYFGPGTRLTVT.

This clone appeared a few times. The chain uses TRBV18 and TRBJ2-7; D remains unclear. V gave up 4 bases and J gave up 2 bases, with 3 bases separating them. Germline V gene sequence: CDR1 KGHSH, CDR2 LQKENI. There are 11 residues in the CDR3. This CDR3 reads CASSLAYEQYF. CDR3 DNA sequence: TGTGCCAGCTCACTCGCCTACGAGCAGTACTTC.

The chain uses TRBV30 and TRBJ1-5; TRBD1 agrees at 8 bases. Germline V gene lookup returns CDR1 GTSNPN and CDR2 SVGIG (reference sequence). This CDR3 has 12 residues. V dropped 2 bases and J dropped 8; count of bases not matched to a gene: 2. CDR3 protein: CAWSWTGKPQHF. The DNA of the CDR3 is TGTGCCTGGAGTTGGACAGGGAAGCCCCAGCATTTT.

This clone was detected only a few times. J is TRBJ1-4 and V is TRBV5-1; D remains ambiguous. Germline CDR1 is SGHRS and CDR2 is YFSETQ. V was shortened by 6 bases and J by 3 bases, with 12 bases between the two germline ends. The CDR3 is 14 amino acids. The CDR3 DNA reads TGCGCCAGCAAAATATCCTCCGCTAATGAAAAACTGTTTTTT. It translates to CASKISSANEKLFF.

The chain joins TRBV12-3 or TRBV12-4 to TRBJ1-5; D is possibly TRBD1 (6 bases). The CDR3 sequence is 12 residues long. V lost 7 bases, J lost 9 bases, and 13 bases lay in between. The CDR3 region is CASIRGGSPQHF. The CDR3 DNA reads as TGTGCCAGCATTCGGGGGGGCTCGCCCCAGCATTTT.

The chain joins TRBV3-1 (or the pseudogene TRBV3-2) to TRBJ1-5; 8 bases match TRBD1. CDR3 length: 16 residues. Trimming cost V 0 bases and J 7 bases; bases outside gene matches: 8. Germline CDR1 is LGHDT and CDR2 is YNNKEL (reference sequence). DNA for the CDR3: TGTGCCAGCAGCCAAGATAGGACAGGGTTACCCCAGCCCCAGCATTTT. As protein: CASSQDRTGLPQPQHF.

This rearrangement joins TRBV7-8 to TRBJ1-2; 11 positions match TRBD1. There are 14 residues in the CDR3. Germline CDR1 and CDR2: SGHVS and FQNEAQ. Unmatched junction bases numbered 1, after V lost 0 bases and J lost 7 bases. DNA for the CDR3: TGTGCCAGCAGCTTAGCCGGGACAGGGGGTGGCTACACCTTC. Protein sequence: CASSLAGTGGGYTF.

This CDR3 reads CASSTGQGRDTQYF. The DNA of the CDR3 is TGTGCCAGCAGCACGGGACAGGGGCGTGATACGCAGTATTTT. This chain links TRBV7-9 with TRBJ2-3; TRBD1 aligns across 10 bases. The germline gives CDR1 SEHNR, CDR2 FQNEAQ (reference sequence). There are 14 residues in the CDR3. The J segment lost 6 bases and the V segment lost 5 bases, leaving 5 bases of the junction unmatched.

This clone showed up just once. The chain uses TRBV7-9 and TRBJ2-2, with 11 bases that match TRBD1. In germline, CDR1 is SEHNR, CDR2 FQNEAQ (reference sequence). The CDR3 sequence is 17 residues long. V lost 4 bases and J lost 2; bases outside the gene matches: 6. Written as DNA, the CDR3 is TGTGCCAGCAGCTCACCCGGGACAGGGGGTAACACCGGGGAGCTGTTTTTT. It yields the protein CASSSPGTGGNTGELFF.

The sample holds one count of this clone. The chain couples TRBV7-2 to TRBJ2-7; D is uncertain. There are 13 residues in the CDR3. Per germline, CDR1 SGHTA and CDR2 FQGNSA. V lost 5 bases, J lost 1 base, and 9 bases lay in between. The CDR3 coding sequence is TGTGCCAGCAGCAGCCCCGGGTCCTACGAGCAGTACTTC. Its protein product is CASSSPGSYEQYF. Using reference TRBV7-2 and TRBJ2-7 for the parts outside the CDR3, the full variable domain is GAGVSQSPSNKVTEKGKDVELRCDPISGHTALYWYRQSLGQGLEFLIYFQGNSAPDKSGLPSDRFSAERTGGSVSTLTIQRTQQEDSAVYLCASSSPGSYEQYFGPGTRLTVT.

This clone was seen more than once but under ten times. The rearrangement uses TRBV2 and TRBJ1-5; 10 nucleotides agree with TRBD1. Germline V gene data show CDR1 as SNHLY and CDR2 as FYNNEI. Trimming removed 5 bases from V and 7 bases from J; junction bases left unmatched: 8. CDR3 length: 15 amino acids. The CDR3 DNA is TGTGCCAGCAGTAGGGGACAGGGGAGCGCCCAGCCCCAGCATTTT. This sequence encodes CASSRGQGSAQPQHF.

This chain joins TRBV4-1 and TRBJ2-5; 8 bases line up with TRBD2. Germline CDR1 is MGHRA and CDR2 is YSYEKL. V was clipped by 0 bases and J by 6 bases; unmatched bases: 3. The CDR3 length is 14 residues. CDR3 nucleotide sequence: TGCGCCAGCAGCCAAGATCTTAGCGGGAAGACCCAGTACTTC. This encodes CASSQDLSGKTQYF.

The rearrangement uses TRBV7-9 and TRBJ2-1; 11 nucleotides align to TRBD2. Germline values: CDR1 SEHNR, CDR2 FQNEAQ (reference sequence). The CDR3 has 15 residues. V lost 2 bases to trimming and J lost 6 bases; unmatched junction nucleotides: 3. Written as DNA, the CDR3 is TGTGCCAGCAGCTTATTTAGCGGGAGGGGCAATGAGCAGTTCTTC. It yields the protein CASSLFSGRGNEQFF.

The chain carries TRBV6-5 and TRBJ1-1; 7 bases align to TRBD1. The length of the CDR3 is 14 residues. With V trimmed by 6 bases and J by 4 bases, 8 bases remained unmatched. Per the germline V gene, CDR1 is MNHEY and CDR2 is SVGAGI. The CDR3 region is CASRRQGGGTEAFF. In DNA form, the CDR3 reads TGTGCCAGCAGGCGCCAAGGGGGCGGCACTGAAGCTTTCTTT.

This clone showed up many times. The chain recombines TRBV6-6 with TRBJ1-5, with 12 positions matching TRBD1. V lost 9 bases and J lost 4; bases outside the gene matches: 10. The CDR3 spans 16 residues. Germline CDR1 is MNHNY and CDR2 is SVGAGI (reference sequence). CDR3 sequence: CASRGQGASGNQPQHF. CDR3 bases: TGTGCCAGTCGGGGACAGGGGGCCAGTGGAAATCAGCCCCAGCATTTT.

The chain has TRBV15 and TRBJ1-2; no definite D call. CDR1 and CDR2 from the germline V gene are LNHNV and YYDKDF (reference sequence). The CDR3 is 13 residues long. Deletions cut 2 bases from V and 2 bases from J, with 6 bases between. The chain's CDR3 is CATSRSQNYGYTF. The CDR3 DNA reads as TGTGCCACCAGCAGATCACAAAACTATGGCTACACCTTC.

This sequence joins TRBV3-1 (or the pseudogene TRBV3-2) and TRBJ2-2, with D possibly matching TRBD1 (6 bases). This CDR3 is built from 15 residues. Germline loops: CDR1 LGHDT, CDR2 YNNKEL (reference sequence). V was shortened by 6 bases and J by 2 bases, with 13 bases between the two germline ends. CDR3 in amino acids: CASRHREINTGELFF. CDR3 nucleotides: TGTGCCAGCAGACACAGGGAGATCAACACCGGGGAGCTGTTTTTT.

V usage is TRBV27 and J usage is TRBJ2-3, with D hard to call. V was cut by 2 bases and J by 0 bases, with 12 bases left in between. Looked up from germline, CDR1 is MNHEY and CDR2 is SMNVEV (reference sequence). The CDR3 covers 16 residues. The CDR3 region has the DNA TGTGCCAGCAGTTTACGAGCCCCTACTAGCACAGATACGCAGTATTTT. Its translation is CASSLRAPTSTDTQYF.